This entry describes one T cell receptor (beta chain). A much bigger clone sits one base away, suggesting this may be a read error. It was with previously described methods and listed TCR primers that bulk TCR libraries were made. One entry per CDR3 protein results from TCRdb running MiXCR on the PCR reads. The table shows 40,000 to 45,000 distinct CDR3 sequences, with about a fifth occurring only once. The record originates from a study of molecular identifiers for immune sequencing clone quantification. Across the whole study: Replicate experiments divided RNA from around 18,000 or 91,000 naive CD8 cells into five parts and sequenced four.

From approximately 20,000 to 1,000,000 sorted cells, naive CD8 libraries were generated with 10%, 30% or 50% RNA. This CDR3 spans 14 amino acids. Germline CDR1 is SGHDN and CDR2 is FVKESK. Trimming pared 2 bases from V and 8 bases from J, leaving 14 bases between. Material for sequencing was naive CD8+ T cells from blood, with Jurkat cell RNA spiked in. Noted subset: FACS-sorted CD8+CD4-CCR7+CD45RA+ naive T cells. The V and J genes are TRBV14 and TRBJ2-3, with no clear D. The sequence derives from a human donor in good health. Some libraries in this study had Jurkat cell RNA spiked in. This chain's CDR3 is CASSQKFGQITQYF. CDR3 DNA: TGTGCCAGCAGCCAAAAATTTGGGCAAATTACGCAGTATTTT.